A selection of T cell receptor beta chains follows, all from one sample in a study of CD4 and CD8 cells across lung adenocarcinoma regions. TCRdb redid the calling of the PCR reads with MiXCR, one entry per CDR3 protein. The sample has 12,000 or so distinct CDR3 sequences, approximately 48% seen once; the top ten hold less than 35%. Sequenced material: CD8+ T cells from the margin of a lung tumor. The receptor set was obtained from a male donor with lung adenocarcinoma. The CD4 and CD8 labels of this study may be unreliable. Both conserved end residues are trimmed from each CDR3. The order of the fields is J gene, clone size, V gene, D gene, CDR3 protein. The D gene is left open where the match is weak. Expanded clones are given a class, and other clones once, few, many or no size at all.

j_call: TRBJ2-5
clone_size: -
v_call: TRBV6-8
d_call: -
cdr3_aa: ASSEGLGDRDADTQY

j_call: TRBJ2-2
clone_size: -
v_call: TRBV6-1
d_call: -
cdr3_aa: ASNAQETGELF

j_call: TRBJ2-1
clone_size: many
v_call: TRBV24-1
d_call: -
cdr3_aa: ATSDKTARGGNNEQF

j_call: TRBJ2-3
clone_size: -
v_call: TRBV6-1
d_call: -
cdr3_aa: ASCEALGELDQESPY

j_call: TRBJ2-1
clone_size: -
v_call: TRBV6-1
d_call: -
cdr3_aa: ASREGRGSGPFYNEQF

j_call: TRBJ2-2
clone_size: many
v_call: TRBV11-3
d_call: -
cdr3_aa: ASSLGLEGGELF

j_call: TRBJ1-2
clone_size: -
v_call: TRBV5-3
d_call: -
cdr3_aa: ARSLTPTNYGYT

j_call: TRBJ1-1
clone_size: many
v_call: TRBV10-3
d_call: TRBD1
cdr3_aa: AISERGGDRGRTEAF

j_call: -
clone_size: -
v_call: TRBV27
d_call: -
cdr3_aa: ASSVGTGGRGTETQY

j_call: TRBJ2-1
clone_size: medium-sized
v_call: TRBV6-1
d_call: TRBD2
cdr3_aa: ASMERGSYEQF

j_call: TRBJ2-2
clone_size: -
v_call: TRBV30
d_call: -
cdr3_aa: ACPGTNTGELF

j_call: -
clone_size: few
v_call: TRBV11-2
d_call: TRBD1
cdr3_aa: ASSNLGTGYEQY

j_call: TRBJ2-1
clone_size: -
v_call: TRBV27
d_call: -
cdr3_aa: ASSSGTLYNEQF

j_call: TRBJ2-1
clone_size: many
v_call: TRBV10-3
d_call: TRBD2
cdr3_aa: AITAGNSYNEQF

j_call: TRBJ2-1
clone_size: -
v_call: TRBV6-1
d_call: TRBD2
cdr3_aa: ASSPDAGAYNEQF

j_call: -
clone_size: -
v_call: TRBV12-3/TRBV12-4
d_call: TRBD2
cdr3_aa: ASSTGLAGTEQF

j_call: TRBJ2-5
clone_size: -
v_call: TRBV7-2
d_call: -
cdr3_aa: ASSRSVQETQY

j_call: TRBJ2-3
clone_size: -
v_call: TRBV6-1
d_call: TRBD2
cdr3_aa: ASNGLAGGPDTQY

j_call: -
clone_size: medium-sized
v_call: TRBV27
d_call: TRBD2
cdr3_aa: ASRKTSGSSEQY

j_call: TRBJ1-1
clone_size: -
v_call: TRBV6-1
d_call: -
cdr3_aa: ASSEEGTLNTEAF

j_call: TRBJ2-1
clone_size: many
v_call: TRBV6-1
d_call: -
cdr3_aa: ASSSYHNEQF

j_call: TRBJ1-1
clone_size: -
v_call: TRBV6-5
d_call: -
cdr3_aa: ASSYSGGMNTEAF

j_call: TRBJ2-4
clone_size: -
v_call: TRBV7-2
d_call: -
cdr3_aa: ASSTRTGGAKNIQY

j_call: TRBJ2-4
clone_size: many
v_call: TRBV7-3
d_call: -
cdr3_aa: ASSSGPSNEQY

j_call: -
clone_size: -
v_call: TRBV27
d_call: -
cdr3_aa: ASSLSGNSGANVLT

j_call: TRBJ2-6
clone_size: -
v_call: TRBV20-1
d_call: TRBD1
cdr3_aa: SASAHRQGVNSGANVLS

j_call: TRBJ2-1
clone_size: medium-sized
v_call: TRBV7-7
d_call: TRBD2
cdr3_aa: ASSLASWTPGTTLYNEQF

j_call: TRBJ1-3
clone_size: many
v_call: TRBV6-1
d_call: -
cdr3_aa: ASRVERMGNTIY

j_call: TRBJ2-1
clone_size: -
v_call: TRBV6-1
d_call: TRBD1
cdr3_aa: ASSRGQAPYEQF

j_call: TRBJ2-3
clone_size: -
v_call: TRBV6-1
d_call: -
cdr3_aa: ASKERSSTDTQY

j_call: TRBJ1-1
clone_size: few
v_call: TRBV10-1
d_call: -
cdr3_aa: ASSASQGGVNTEAF

j_call: TRBJ2-1
clone_size: -
v_call: TRBV19
d_call: TRBD2
cdr3_aa: ASSIDRTSGRDEQF

j_call: TRBJ2-3
clone_size: once
v_call: TRBV7-2
d_call: -
cdr3_aa: ASSPRQVGAKDTQY

j_call: TRBJ2-1
clone_size: many
v_call: TRBV4-1
d_call: TRBD2
cdr3_aa: ASSPEGLAIQF

j_call: TRBJ2-7
clone_size: -
v_call: TRBV11-2
d_call: TRBD2
cdr3_aa: ASSPGGSVGYEQY

j_call: TRBJ1-2
clone_size: few
v_call: TRBV14
d_call: -
cdr3_aa: ASSQGGGHYGYT

j_call: TRBJ2-5
clone_size: -
v_call: TRBV6-1
d_call: -
cdr3_aa: ASKYLTGQETQY

j_call: TRBJ2-4
clone_size: -
v_call: TRBV6-1
d_call: -
cdr3_aa: ACCEGLRNRDGVSPY

j_call: TRBJ2-4
clone_size: -
v_call: TRBV6-4
d_call: -
cdr3_aa: ASSVGGGASKDTQY